This TCR beta chain was identified during a study of T-cell memory formation after mild COVID-19. Study as a whole: Most TCR clusters belonged to a single donor. Broader study findings: Clones shrinking from day 15 to 85 showed even CD4/CD8 mixes; later expanders tilted CD4+. Within pre-infection memory, some responding clones were found, suggesting cross-reactive memory joined.

Germline CDR1 SGHNT, CDR2 YENEEA. This CDR3 spans 15 amino acids. V shed 5 bases, J shed 4 bases, and the junction held 6 bases outside the gene matches. 5'RACE, which relied on constant-segment primers, yielded TCR alpha and TCR beta cDNA libraries carrying sample barcodes and UMIs. TCRdb re-called the 5' RACE reads through MiXCR, storing one row per CDR3 protein. This sample yields 500,000 to 650,000 distinct CDR3 sequences, of which roughly 22% are seen a single time; around 8.4% belongs to the top ten. To note about this clonotype: Its antigen is as yet unknown.

The sequenced sample consisted of PBMCs or a T cell subset sorted from them (not recorded which). The chain carries TRBV11-3 and TRBJ2-2; TRBD1 matches 8 bases. The sequence derives from an adult woman who had mild COVID-19 (a few samples of this study predate the infection). Cell type and time point are not known. The CDR3 sequence: CASSTRTGSTGELFF. CDR3 bases: TGTGCCAGCAGCACCCGGACAGGGAGCACCGGGGAGCTGTTTTTT.